This TCR beta chain originates from a study of CD8 T cells in ankylosing spondylitis (dated by TCRdb to 2016 to 2017). As for the study more broadly: The study set out to find disease-linked TCR variants by profiling T cell receptor beta repertoires in ankylosing spondylitis patients and healthy donors. The full study cohort was made up of 20 to 25 ankylosing spondylitis patients and over 90 healthy donors. Samples of peripheral blood were taken, and for ankylosing spondylitis patients, synovial fluid was collected as well.

This clonotype turned up a few times. Its antigen remains unidentified. No per-base quality is available; no much larger clone lies one base away. The germline V gene (reference sequence) supplies CDR1 LGHDT and CDR2 YNNKEL. Spanning cysteine to phenylalanine, the CDR3 consists of 15 amino acids. The entry retains the CDR3 DNA only, 45 bases that are in frame from base 1. V is pared back by 0 bases and J by 0 bases, with 9 bases lying between the germline termini. These reads were obtained on an Illumina HiSeq 2500. Quantitative 5'-RACE with molecular barcodes was used to prepare TCR beta libraries. Processing in the source paper ran as follows. A new computational method based on a probabilistic model of VDJ rearrangement was used to identify disease-linked TCR variants. TCRdb reanalyzed the raw reads on its own, using fastp at Q25 for trimming and MiXCR for clone calling, and kept in-frame beta chains. Entries that share a CDR3 protein sequence are merged under the most common genes and DNA. The V and J calls follow TCRdb's processing rather than the paper's. The sample includes roughly 470,000 distinct CDR3 sequences, with 26% observed a single time. Together, the top ten hold 0.89% of the sample.

On the study overall, not on this receptor specifically: Some TCR beta motif variants had previously been reported in synovial fluid and blood of reactive arthritis patients, which suggested common disease-initiation mechanisms. According to the report, matched synovial fluid samples from ankylosing spondylitis patients were significantly enriched for the disease-linked clones. In peripheral blood, the disease-linked clones were found at relatively low frequencies and had a CD8+ phenotype. A TCR beta motif of fewer than 10 highly homologous amino acid variants appeared characteristic of blood from ankylosing spondylitis patients.

This chain is built from TRBV3-1 and TRBJ2-7, with a tentative D gene TRBD2 over 6 matching bases. The sample taken for sequencing was blood, either unsorted or a sorted T cell fraction (not recorded which). The TCR sequence derives from a male donor with ankylosing spondylitis. CDR3 reads: CASSQDSGSSYEQYF. The DNA is TGTGCCAGCAGCCAAGATAGCGGCAGCTCCTACGAGCAGTACTTC.